There are a few counts of the clone carrying this TCR beta chain. The antigen remains unidentified. The data stem from a study of T cells in Graves' hyperthyroidism and ophthalmopathy. For the study at large: Peripheral blood was taken when the disease was first diagnosed, before any treatment began.

Study-wide results and caveats: Blood samples included most of the expanded thyroid clonotypes exceeding 0.001.

TCR beta CDR3 sequences were amplified from RNA transcripts. First-round RT-PCR targeting the TCR CDR3 was performed with the HTBI primer set. TCRdb used MiXCR to reprocess the multiplex PCR reads, holding one entry per CDR3 protein. The table has about 510,000 distinct CDR3 sequences, 12% to 15% seen once; the top ten hold around 14%. This TCR came from a woman in her thirties or forties with Graves' hyperthyroidism. The sample was blood.

CDR3 sequence: CASSSGLAAWEQYF. The CDR3 nucleotides are TGTGCCAGCAGCTCTGGACTAGCAGCGTGGGAGCAGTACTTC. The chain is built from TRBV5-6 and TRBJ2-7; 8 bases are a match to TRBD2. J was trimmed by 7 bases and V by 3 bases; bases with no gene match: 9. The germline gives CDR1 SGHDT, CDR2 YYEEEE. This CDR3 contains 14 residues.